This paragraph reports one T cell receptor (beta chain). The conserved final phenylalanine or tryptophan is absent from the CDR3, which likely points to a read error. The limits of the CDR3 on the DNA are not certain, so only TCRdb's listed CDR3 is given. The data are from a study of T cells in Graves' hyperthyroidism and ophthalmopathy. Amplified TCR beta CDR3 regions derived from RNA transcripts. When the TCR CDR3 underwent first-round RT-PCR, the HTBI primer set was used. TCRdb reprocessed the multiplex PCR reads via MiXCR and lists one record per CDR3 protein. Here the sample spans 530,000 or so distinct CDR3 sequences, 40% to 55% being singletons. Sequencing was performed on peripheral blood or thyroid tissue (not recorded which). The TCR sequence derives from a woman aged 18-29 years with Graves' hyperthyroidism.

This chain's CDR3 is CSARHRDRGFN. V usage is TRBV20-1 and J usage is TRBJ1-4; the table's D call, TRBD1, has no DNA check behind it. The length of the CDR3 is 11 amino acids, counting both ends. Germline V gives CDR1 DFQATT, CDR2 SNEGSKA (reference sequence).